These 15 T cell receptor beta chains came from one sample sequenced in a study of beta chain features in type 1 diabetes. Expressed TCRB transcripts were sequenced because the isolated RNA had all been reverse transcribed beforehand. Using immunoSEQ multiplex PCR, the repertoire was profiled, and TCRdb retains in-frame clones only, with some absent. There are nearly 350,000 clones in the sample; less than 10% occur only once, and less than 0.45% lies in the top ten. The sample consisted of central memory CD4+ T cells from blood. Source of these receptors: a woman in her late teens or twenties in good health.

This chain connects TRBV4-1 to TRBJ2-7; 8 positions agree with TRBD2. V trimming: 3 bases; J trimming: 0 bases; junction bases outside the gene matches: 13. From germline, CDR1 is MGHRA and CDR2 YSYEKL. CDR3 length: 18 amino acids. The CDR3 DNA sequence: TGCGCCAGCAGCCACTACCCAGCGGGAGTAACCGACTCCTACGAGCAGTACTTC. Protein: CASSHYPAGVTDSYEQYF.

A few counts support this clone. One end of the junction varies from germline; a read error may be responsible. V and J are TRBV7-9 and TRBJ1-2; 7 nucleotides line up with TRBD1. Germline-derived CDR1 and CDR2 are SEHNR and FQNEAQ (reference sequence). The CDR3 has 12 amino acids. CDR3 bases: TGTGCCAGCAGCTTCCAGGGGGAGGCCTCCTCCTTC. It yields the protein CASSFQGEASSF.

This clone was counted only a few times. The J gene is TRBJ2-3, the V gene TRBV5-6; the match to TRBD1 covers 7 bases. Trimming cost V 5 bases and J 3 bases; bases outside gene matches: 15. The CDR3 is 17 residues long. Germline CDR1 reads SGHDT; CDR2 reads YYEEEE. The DNA for the CDR3 is TGTGCCAGCAGTTATTATGGGGGACAGTCCCAGACAGATACGCAGTATTTT. It translates to CASSYYGGQSQTDTQYF.

This clone has only a few counts. This chain links TRBV7-2 with TRBJ2-2; D is unresolved. Deletions cut 1 base from V and 4 bases from J, with 7 bases between. This CDR3 spans 14 amino acids. Germline V gene sequence: CDR1 SGHTA, CDR2 FQGNSA. The CDR3 region has the DNA TGTGCCAGCAGCTTAGATTTTATCACCGGGGAGCTGTTTTTT. Encoded protein: CASSLDFITGELFF.

This clone showed up just once. The chain recombines TRBV6-5 with TRBJ1-3, with no clear D. The germline gives CDR1 MNHEY, CDR2 SVGAGI. The V end lost 4 bases, the J end lost 0 bases, and 10 bases lay between the germline ends. CDR3 length: 15 amino acids. The CDR3 DNA follows: TGTGCCAGCAGTTGGACGGCGCACTCTGGAAACACCATATATTTT. Encoded protein: CASSWTAHSGNTIYF.

In its sample, this clone was seen many times. The chain has TRBV4-2 and TRBJ2-1, with D unclear. This CDR3 is built from 15 residues. Deletions cut 0 bases from V and 6 bases from J, with 12 bases between. The germline V gene encodes CDR1 LGHNA and CDR2 YNFKEQ. This CDR3 reads CASSQDKRTSNEQFF. CDR3 sequence (DNA): TGTGCCAGCAGCCAAGATAAAAGGACGAGCAATGAGCAGTTCTTC.

This clone appeared a few times. The chain employs TRBV5-5 and TRBJ1-1; D gene uncertain. The CDR3 extends over 11 amino acids. Between the trimmed V and J ends, which lost 6 bases and 3 bases, there was a span of 6 bases. CDR1 is SGHKS, CDR2 YYEKEE, per germline (reference sequence). The CDR3 reads CASTEYTEAFF. The CDR3 region has the DNA TGTGCCAGCACCGAATACACTGAAGCTTTCTTT.

The chain is built from TRBV7-9 and TRBJ1-4, with 10 bases fitting TRBD1. The CDR3 runs to 15 residues. With V trimmed by 0 bases and J by 7 bases, 2 bases remained unmatched. Germline CDR1 is SEHNR and CDR2 is FQNEAQ (reference sequence). The CDR3 reads CASSLATGGVEKLFF. CDR3 nucleotides: TGTGCCAGCAGCTTAGCGACAGGGGGCGTTGAAAAACTGTTTTTT.

This chain uses TRBV6-5 with TRBJ1-4, with TRBD1 matching 7 bases. The CDR3 runs to 15 residues. V lost 5 bases and J lost 9; bases outside the gene matches: 12. The germline gives CDR1 MNHEY, CDR2 SVGAGI. The CDR3 region has the DNA TGTGCCAGCAGTCTCTCCGAGACAGGGAGGCAAAAACTGTTTTTT. Its protein is CASSLSETGRQKLFF.

The V gene is TRBV14, the J gene TRBJ1-2; 11 nucleotides match TRBD1. Germline V gene lookup returns CDR1 SGHDN and CDR2 FVKESK. This CDR3 comprises 16 residues. V shed 5 bases and J 4 bases; nucleotides not matched to a gene: 9. The CDR3 loop reads CASSYGQGAYSYGYTF. The CDR3 nucleotides read TGTGCCAGCAGCTACGGACAGGGGGCGTATAGCTATGGCTACACCTTC.

At least ten counts were recorded for this clone. The chain combines TRBV7-8 with TRBJ1-1; D remains ambiguous. Germline-derived CDR1 and CDR2 are SGHVS and FQNEAQ. Trimming removed 1 base at V and 2 bases at J, with 8 bases between. The CDR3 loop spans 14 amino acids. Here the CDR3 reads CASSLGGGNTEAFF. CDR3 nucleotides: TGTGCCAGCAGCTTAGGAGGCGGCAACACTGAAGCTTTCTTT.

This clone has just a few counts. This chain links TRBV5-1 with TRBJ2-1; D unresolved. The germline V and J ends were trimmed by 4 bases and 0 bases, with 11 bases remaining between them. This CDR3 has 15 amino acids. Germline CDR1 SGHRS, CDR2 YFSETQ. This CDR3 reads CASSPYMSSYNEQFF. CDR3 sequence (DNA): TGCGCCAGCAGCCCATATATGAGCTCCTACAATGAGCAGTTCTTC.

The genes are TRBV28 and TRBJ1-6; TRBD1 matches 7 bases. In germline, CDR1 is MDHEN, CDR2 SYDVKM. This CDR3 has 16 amino acids. The trim removed 3 bases at V and 7 bases at J, leaving 9 bases unmatched. The DNA for the CDR3 is TGTGCCAGCAGTTTTAAACACAGGGGATACAATTCACCCCTCCACTTT. This gives the protein CASSFKHRGYNSPLHF.

This clone was picked up a small number of times. The junction shows a germline mismatch at one end, possibly a read error. The DNA of the CDR3 is TGTGCTAGCAGCTTAGCCTTAGCGTCCGAGGAGCTGTTTTTT. Protein product: CASSLALASEELFF. V and J are TRBV7-7 and TRBJ2-2; possibly TRBD2 for D (5 bases). The CDR3 extends over 14 amino acids. Per germline, CDR1 SSHAT and CDR2 FNYEAQ (reference sequence).

This clone has a count of ten or more. The rearrangement links TRBV2 to TRBJ2-7; 7 bases fit TRBD1. The V gene end was trimmed by 4 bases and the J gene end by 3 bases; junction bases not matched to a gene: 0. The CDR3 contains 12 residues. Per the germline V gene, CDR1 is SNHLY and CDR2 is FYNNEI. The CDR3 sequence: CASSAGGYEQYF. The DNA of the CDR3 is TGTGCCAGCAGTGCAGGGGGCTACGAGCAGTACTTC.